The rows below give T cell receptor beta chains drawn from one sample of a study of cytomegalovirus exposure and HLA in healthy donors. The data were produced by immunoSEQ multiplex PCR, yet TCRdb's version contains in-frame clones alone and is incomplete. The sample carries about 82,000 clones, around 68% recorded once. Specimen: PBMCs. These receptor sequences come from a man aged 40-49 years in good health and CMV-seropositive. Both conserved end residues are part of each CDR3. Fields, in order: clone size, V gene, J gene, D gene, CDR3 DNA, CDR3 protein. A D gene is named only where the DNA matches it firmly. The listing skips clone size in some rows; elsewhere it reads once, few, many or a size class.

size: -
V: TRBV6-5
J: TRBJ1-2
D: TRBD1
DNA: TGTGCCAGCAGGAGAGACCCGACAGGGGGGTACGGCTACACCTTC
CDR3: CASRRDPTGGYGYTF

size: once
V: TRBV28
J: TRBJ2-3
D: -
DNA: TGTGCCAGCAGCCAAAAGCAGGGGGGACTCCTACTAACAGATACGCAGTATTTT
CDR3: CASSQKQGGLLLTDTQYF

size: few
V: TRBV4-3
J: TRBJ2-1
D: -
DNA: TGCGCCAGCAGCCAAGAGTGGACTTTCTACAATGAGCAGTTCTTC
CDR3: CASSQEWTFYNEQFF

size: -
V: TRBV19
J: TRBJ1-4
D: -
DNA: TGTGCCAGTAATGGCCAAACTAATGAAAAACTGTTTTTT
CDR3: CASNGQTNEKLFF

size: -
V: TRBV5-1
J: TRBJ2-7
D: TRBD1
DNA: TGCGCCAGCAGCGCTTCCGGGACAGGGCACTCCTACGAGCAGTACTTC
CDR3: CASSASGTGHSYEQYF

size: -
V: TRBV5-1
J: TRBJ1-2
D: TRBD1
DNA: TGCGCCAGCAGCCCGGGACAGAAAGTTTACTACACCTTC
CDR3: CASSPGQKVYYTF

size: once
V: TRBV15
J: TRBJ2-7
D: TRBD1
DNA: TGTGCCACCAGCAGAAGACAGGGGGAAGCTCACGAGCAGTACTTC
CDR3: CATSRRQGEAHEQYF

size: -
V: TRBV27
J: TRBJ1-1
D: TRBD1
DNA: TGTGCCAGCAGCACCGGGACAGGGGGAACTGAAGCTTTCTTT
CDR3: CASSTGTGGTEAFF

size: -
V: TRBV7-8
J: TRBJ1-2
D: -
DNA: TGTGCCAGCAGCTTATCAGAGTCAGGGGTAAACTATGGCTACACCTTC
CDR3: CASSLSESGVNYGYTF

size: -
V: TRBV2
J: TRBJ2-3
D: -
DNA: TGTGCCAGCAGTGTACTTCTAGGCGGAGATACGCAGTATTTT
CDR3: CASSVLLGGDTQYF

size: -
V: TRBV7-2
J: TRBJ2-5
D: -
DNA: TGTGCCAGCAGCGTCGGTATGGAGCAGTACTTC
CDR3: CASSVGMEQYF

size: -
V: TRBV5-4
J: TRBJ2-1
D: TRBD2
DNA: TGTGCCAGCAGCCTCGGGACTAGCGGGAAGGTTGAGCAGTTCTTC
CDR3: CASSLGTSGKVEQFF

size: once
V: TRBV28
J: TRBJ2-5
D: TRBD1
DNA: TGTGCCAGCAGTTTAAGCTCAGGGGGCCTACCGGGGACCCAGTACTTC
CDR3: CASSLSSGGLPGTQYF

size: -
V: TRBV28
J: TRBJ1-2
D: -
DNA: TGTGCCAGCAGTTTCGGTCCTAACTATGGCTACACCTTC
CDR3: CASSFGPNYGYTF

size: -
V: TRBV28
J: TRBJ2-7
D: -
DNA: TGTGCCAGCAGTTTAGGGGCCGTCGAGCAGTACTTC
CDR3: CASSLGAVEQYF

size: few
V: TRBV7-7
J: TRBJ2-5
D: -
DNA: TGTGCCAGCAGCTTAGCCCCCAGGGAGACCCAGTACTTC
CDR3: CASSLAPRETQYF

size: -
V: TRBV30
J: TRBJ1-2
D: TRBD1
DNA: TGTGCCTGGAGTCTAGGGGCAGGGGGCTTAAACTATGGCTACACCTTC
CDR3: CAWSLGAGGLNYGYTF

size: -
V: TRBV7-9
J: TRBJ1-1
D: -
DNA: TGTTCCAGCAGCCCGTGGGGGGGGAAAGCTTTCTTT
CDR3: CSSSPWGGKAFF

size: -
V: TRBV27
J: TRBJ1-1
D: -
DNA: TGTGCCAGCCCCTTGGGCAGGGCCACTGAAGCTTTCTTT
CDR3: CASPLGRATEAFF

size: -
V: TRBV6-1
J: TRBJ2-7
D: -
DNA: TGTGCCAGCAGTGCACTTCGGGACACCAGTTACGAGCAGTACTTC
CDR3: CASSALRDTSYEQYF

size: -
V: TRBV6-5
J: TRBJ2-1
D: -
DNA: TGTGCCAGCAGCTTAGGTAGGGGGGAGCAGTTCTTC
CDR3: CASSLGRGEQFF

size: -
V: TRBV5-5
J: TRBJ2-7
D: -
DNA: TGTGCCAGCAGCTTCGGCGGGACCTACGAGCAGTACTTC
CDR3: CASSFGGTYEQYF

size: -
V: TRBV11-3
J: TRBJ2-2
D: TRBD2
DNA: TGTGCCAGCAGCTTTTCGGGACTAGCGGGAGAGCACGGGGAGCTGTTTTTT
CDR3: CASSFSGLAGEHGELFF

size: -
V: TRBV5-6
J: TRBJ1-6
D: -
DNA: TGTGCCAGCAGCTTGGTTCCAGATAATTCACCCCTCCACTTT
CDR3: CASSLVPDNSPLHF

size: -
V: TRBV19
J: TRBJ2-3
D: -
DNA: TGTGCCAGTAGTATAGGATACACCACAGATACGCAGTATTTT
CDR3: CASSIGYTTDTQYF

size: -
V: TRBV6-1
J: TRBJ2-2
D: -
DNA: TGTGCCACCCAGGCCGGGACAATTATCACCGGGGAGCTGTTTTTT
CDR3: CATQAGTIITGELFF

size: -
V: TRBV11-3
J: TRBJ2-1
D: TRBD2
DNA: TGTGCCAGCAGCCCTGGACTAGCGGATGACAATGAGCAGTTCTTC
CDR3: CASSPGLADDNEQFF

size: -
V: TRBV28
J: TRBJ1-5
D: -
DNA: TGTGCCAGCAGTTTATTCGGAGGGGGCAATCAGCCCCAGCATTTT
CDR3: CASSLFGGGNQPQHF

size: -
V: TRBV27
J: TRBJ2-7
D: -
DNA: TGTGCCAGCAGCCCCAGGAAAAGCTCCTACGAGCAGTACTTC
CDR3: CASSPRKSSYEQYF

size: -
V: TRBV4-1
J: TRBJ1-1
D: -
DNA: TGCGCCAGCAGCCACCACCGGAGGATTGAAGCTTTCTTT
CDR3: CASSHHRRIEAFF

size: once
V: TRBV19
J: TRBJ2-1
D: -
DNA: TGTGCCAGTAGTAAGATCCAGGGAGGCTACAATGAGCAGTTCTTC
CDR3: CASSKIQGGYNEQFF

size: -
V: TRBV7-2
J: TRBJ2-7
D: -
DNA: TGTGCCAGCAGCTTATCTGCTCAGGGGTACGAGCAGTACTTC
CDR3: CASSLSAQGYEQYF

size: few
V: TRBV5-1
J: TRBJ1-1
D: TRBD1
DNA: TGCGCCAGCAGCTTGGGACAGGGGGCAGACACTGAAGCTTTCTTT
CDR3: CASSLGQGADTEAFF

size: -
V: TRBV12-5
J: TRBJ2-1
D: TRBD1
DNA: TGTGCTAGTGGTCAGGACAGGGTAGGAGCCAATGAGCAGTTCTTC
CDR3: CASGQDRVGANEQFF

size: few
V: TRBV5-1
J: TRBJ2-3
D: TRBD2
DNA: TGCGCCAGCAGCGTCGCACCGGGACTAGCGGCGAGAGATACGCAGTATTTT
CDR3: CASSVAPGLAARDTQYF

size: -
V: TRBV9
J: TRBJ1-2
D: -
DNA: TGTGCCAGCAGCGTAGGAGCCCAGGGGTCGGTCTATGGCTACACCTTC
CDR3: CASSVGAQGSVYGYTF

size: -
V: TRBV7-2
J: TRBJ2-5
D: -
DNA: TGTGCCAGCAGCGCGGGACCTCAAGAGACCCAGTACTTC
CDR3: CASSAGPQETQYF

size: -
V: TRBV27
J: TRBJ2-7
D: TRBD1
DNA: TGTGCCAGCAGTTTAAGGGCAGGGGGCGGCTACGAGCAGTACTTC
CDR3: CASSLRAGGGYEQYF

size: -
V: TRBV5-4
J: TRBJ1-2
D: -
DNA: TGTGCCAGCAGCTTGGGAGACAGAGATGGCTACACCTTC
CDR3: CASSLGDRDGYTF

size: -
V: TRBV9
J: TRBJ2-7
D: -
DNA: TGTGCCAGCAGCGTAGGAGGGGACTTCTACGAGCAGTACTTC
CDR3: CASSVGGDFYEQYF

size: -
V: TRBV15
J: TRBJ1-2
D: -
DNA: TGTGCCACCAGCAGAGATTTAAACAGCCTCTATGGCTACACCTTC
CDR3: CATSRDLNSLYGYTF